This record concerns one T cell receptor beta chain sequence. Source study methods: Estimation of nucleated cell counts was performed using reference gene primer amplification. The protocol was immunoSEQ multiplex PCR, while the TCRdb copy is restricted to in-frame clones and leaves out a portion. V, J and clone size are those of that table, while D and trimming were read from the DNA. This table holds more than 95,000 clones, around nine tenths found once. This sample was taken from a study of blood T cell repertoires in COVID-19. Across the whole study: Acute-phase and convalescent COVID-19 samples originated in the United States, Italy and Spain. The cDNA or gDNA used as material had been derived from T cells, B-cell-depleted T cells, or PBMCs.

CDR1 is SGHNT and CDR2 is YYREEE in the germline V gene (reference sequence). This CDR3 contains 14 residues. Trimming removed 7 bases from V and 4 bases from J, with 17 bases in between. This rearrangement joins TRBV5-4 to TRBJ1-2, with D tentatively TRBD1 (5 bases). What was sequenced was peripheral blood. The TCR sequence derives from a human donor in a cohort sampled during active COVID-19. The CDR3 loop is CASASGGAIYGYTF. CDR3 nucleotides: TGTGCCAGCGCCTCCGGGGGTGCGATCTATGGCTACACCTTC.